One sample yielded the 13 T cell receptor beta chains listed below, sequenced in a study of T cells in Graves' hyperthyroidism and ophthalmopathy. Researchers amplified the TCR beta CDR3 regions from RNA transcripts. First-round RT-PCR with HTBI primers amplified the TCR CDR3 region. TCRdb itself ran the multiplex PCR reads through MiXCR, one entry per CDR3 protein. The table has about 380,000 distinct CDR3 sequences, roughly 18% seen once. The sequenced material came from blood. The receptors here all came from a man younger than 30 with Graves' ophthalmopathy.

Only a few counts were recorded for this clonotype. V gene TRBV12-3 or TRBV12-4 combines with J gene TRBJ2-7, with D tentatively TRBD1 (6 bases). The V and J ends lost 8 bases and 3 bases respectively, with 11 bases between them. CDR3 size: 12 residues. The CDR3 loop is CASEDSHYEQYF. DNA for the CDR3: TGTGCCAGCGAGGACAGCCACTACGAGCAGTACTTC.

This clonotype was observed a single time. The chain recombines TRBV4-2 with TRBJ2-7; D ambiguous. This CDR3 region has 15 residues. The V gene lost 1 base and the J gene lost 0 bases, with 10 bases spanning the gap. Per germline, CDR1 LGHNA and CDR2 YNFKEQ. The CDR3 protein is CASSQVKSSSYEQYF. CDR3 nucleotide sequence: TGTGCCAGCAGCCAAGTAAAGTCGAGCTCCTACGAGCAGTACTTC.

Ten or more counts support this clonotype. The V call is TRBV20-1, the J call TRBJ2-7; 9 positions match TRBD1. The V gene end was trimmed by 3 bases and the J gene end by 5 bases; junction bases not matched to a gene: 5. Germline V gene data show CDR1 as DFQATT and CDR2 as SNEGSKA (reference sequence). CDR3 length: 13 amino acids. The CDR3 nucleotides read TGCAGTGCTAGGGACAGGGGAGTGGACGAGCAGTACTTC. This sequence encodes CSARDRGVDEQYF.

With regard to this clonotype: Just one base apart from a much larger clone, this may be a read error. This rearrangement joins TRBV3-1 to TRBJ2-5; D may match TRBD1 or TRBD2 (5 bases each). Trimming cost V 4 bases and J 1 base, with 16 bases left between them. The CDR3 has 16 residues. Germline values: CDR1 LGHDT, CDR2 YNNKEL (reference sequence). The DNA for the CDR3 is TGTGCCAGCAGCCGCCCACACGGGACCCGCCAAGAGACCCAGTACTTC. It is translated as CASSRPHGTRQETQYF.

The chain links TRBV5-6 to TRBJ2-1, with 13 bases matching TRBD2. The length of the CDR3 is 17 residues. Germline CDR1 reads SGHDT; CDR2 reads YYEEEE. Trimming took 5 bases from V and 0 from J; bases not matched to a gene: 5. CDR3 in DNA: TGTGCCAGCAGTTCGGGACTAGCGGGGAGCTCCTACAATGAGCAGTTCTTC. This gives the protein CASSSGLAGSSYNEQFF.

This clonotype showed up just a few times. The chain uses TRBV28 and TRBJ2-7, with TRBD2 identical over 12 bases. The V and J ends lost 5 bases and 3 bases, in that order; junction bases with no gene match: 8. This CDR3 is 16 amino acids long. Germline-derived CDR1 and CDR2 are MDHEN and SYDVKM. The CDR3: CASSPYTSGGRYEQYF. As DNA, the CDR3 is TGTGCCAGCAGTCCATACACTAGCGGGGGGCGCTACGAGCAGTACTTC. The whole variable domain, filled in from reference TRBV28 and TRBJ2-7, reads DVKVTQSSRYLVKRTGEKVFLECVQDMDHENMFWYRQDPGLGLRLIYFSYDVKMKEKGDIPEGYSVSREKKERFSLILESASTNQTSMYLCASSPYTSGGRYEQYFGPGTRLTVT.

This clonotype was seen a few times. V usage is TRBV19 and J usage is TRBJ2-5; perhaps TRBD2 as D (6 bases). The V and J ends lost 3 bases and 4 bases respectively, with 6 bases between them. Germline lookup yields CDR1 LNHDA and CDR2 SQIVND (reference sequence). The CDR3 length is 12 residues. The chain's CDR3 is CASSIGGETQYF. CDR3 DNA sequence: TGTGCCAGTAGTATCGGGGGAGAGACCCAGTACTTC.

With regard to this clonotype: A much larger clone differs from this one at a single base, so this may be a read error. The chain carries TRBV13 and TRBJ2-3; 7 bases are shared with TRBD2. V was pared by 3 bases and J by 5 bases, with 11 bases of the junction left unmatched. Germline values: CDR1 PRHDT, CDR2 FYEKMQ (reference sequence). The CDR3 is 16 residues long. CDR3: CASSFLPAGVGDTQYF. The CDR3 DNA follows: TGTGCCAGCAGCTTCCTCCCCGCGGGGGTGGGAGATACGCAGTATTTT.

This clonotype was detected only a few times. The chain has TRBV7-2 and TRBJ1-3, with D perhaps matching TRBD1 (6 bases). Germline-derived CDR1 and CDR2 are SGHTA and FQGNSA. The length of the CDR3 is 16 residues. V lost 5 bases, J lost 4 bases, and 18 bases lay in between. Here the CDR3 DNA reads TGTGCCAGCAGCATCGCTCCCGGGACACTCGGAAACACCATATATTTT. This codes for CASSIAPGTLGNTIYF.

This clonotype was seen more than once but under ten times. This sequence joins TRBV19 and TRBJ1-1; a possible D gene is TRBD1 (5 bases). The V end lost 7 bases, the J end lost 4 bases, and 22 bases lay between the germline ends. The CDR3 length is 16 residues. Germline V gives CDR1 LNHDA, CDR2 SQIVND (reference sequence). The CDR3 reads CASTGLFTGQGTEAFF. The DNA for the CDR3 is TGTGCCAGTACCGGCCTGTTTACGGGCCAGGGCACTGAAGCTTTCTTT.

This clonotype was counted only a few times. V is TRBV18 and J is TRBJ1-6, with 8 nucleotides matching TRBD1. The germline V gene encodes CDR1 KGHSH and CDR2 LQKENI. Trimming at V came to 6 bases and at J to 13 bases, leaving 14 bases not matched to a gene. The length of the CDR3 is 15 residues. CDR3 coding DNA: TGTGCCAGCTCCCCGGACAGGGAAGGGTTGGTGCCCCTCCACTTT. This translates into CASSPDREGLVPLHF.

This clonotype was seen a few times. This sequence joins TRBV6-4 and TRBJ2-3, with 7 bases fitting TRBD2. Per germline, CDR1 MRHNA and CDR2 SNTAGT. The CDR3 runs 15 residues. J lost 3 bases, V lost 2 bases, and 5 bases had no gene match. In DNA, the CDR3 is TGTGCCAGCAGTGACGGCGGGGGAGCTACAGATACGCAGTATTTT. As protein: CASSDGGGATDTQYF.

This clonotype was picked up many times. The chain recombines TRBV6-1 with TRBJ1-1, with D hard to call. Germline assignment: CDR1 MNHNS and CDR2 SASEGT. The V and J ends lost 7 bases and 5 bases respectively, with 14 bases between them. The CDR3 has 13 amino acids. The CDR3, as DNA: TGTGCCAGCATCAGGACGGCCGGAACTGAAGCTTTCTTT. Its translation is CASIRTAGTEAFF.